This is a list of T cell receptor beta chains from one sample in a study of T cells in narcolepsy. Libraries were prepared by immunoSEQ multiplex PCR; TCRdb keeps only in-frame clonotypes and omits some of them. Here the sample spans roughly 30,000 clones, almost 80% being singletons. Sequencing input: memory (CD45RA-) CD4+ T cells from blood. These receptors all come from a human donor in good health. CDR3s include the opening cysteine and the closing phenylalanine or tryptophan. A D gene is named only where the DNA matches it firmly. Some rows have no size entry. The others give once, few or many, or a class for an expanded clone.

>.|TRBV2|13|.|TRBJ2-1
CASSGSQLGEQFF
TGTGCCAGCAGTGGGTCCCAGTTGGGTGAGCAGTTCTTC
>.|TRBV5-4|15|.|TRBJ2-1
CASSLGSPSYNEQFF
TGTGCCAGCAGCTTGGGTAGCCCCTCCTACAATGAGCAGTTCTTC
>.|TRBV30|12|.|TRBJ1-1
CAWSKGSGKAFF
TGTGCCTGGAGTAAGGGGAGCGGAAAAGCTTTCTTT
>.|TRBV7-8|15|TRBD2|TRBJ2-7
CASSPLRLAGGEQYF
TGTGCCAGCAGCCCCCTGAGACTAGCGGGAGGTGAGCAGTACTTC
>.|TRBV15|14|TRBD2|TRBJ2-7
CATSRSGSSYEQYF
TGTGCCACCAGCCGTAGCGGGAGCTCATACGAGCAGTACTTC
>.|TRBV5-1|12|.|TRBJ2-3
CASSEGADTQYF
TGCGCCAGCAGCGAGGGGGCAGATACGCAGTATTTT
>.|TRBV6-4|14|.|TRBJ1-1
CASRDSSFETEAFF
TGTGCCAGCAGGGACAGTAGCTTTGAGACTGAAGCTTTCTTT
>.|TRBV6-5|16|.|TRBJ2-7
CASSYANGLAGGEQYF
TGTGCCAGCAGTTACGCAAATGGACTCGCCGGCGGCGAGCAGTACTTC
>.|TRBV5-6|15|TRBD1|TRBJ1-2
CASSLATGRGYGYTF
TGTGCCAGCAGCTTGGCGACAGGGCGGGGCTATGGCTACACCTTC
>.|TRBV11-2|15|.|TRBJ2-3
CASSSRVSSTDTQYF
TGTGCCAGCAGCTCCAGGGTTTCTAGCACAGATACGCAGTATTTT
>few|TRBV29-1|15|TRBD1|TRBJ2-1
CSVDSGGSSYNEQFF
TGCAGCGTTGACTCAGGGGGAAGCTCCTACAATGAGCAGTTCTTC
>.|TRBV6-1|13|.|TRBJ2-5
CASRGTIQETQYF
TGTGCCAGCAGGGGGACAATCCAAGAGACCCAGTACTTC
>.|TRBV18|15|.|TRBJ2-7
CASSPSRTQGYEQYF
TGTGCCAGCTCACCTAGCCGGACCCAAGGCTACGAGCAGTACTTC
>.|TRBV28|15|TRBD1|TRBJ2-7
CASSAPGQSSYEQYF
TGTGCCAGCAGTGCGCCGGGACAGAGCTCCTACGAGCAGTACTTC
>.|TRBV11-2|14|TRBD1|TRBJ1-3
CASSPQGVADTIYF
TGTGCCAGCAGCCCACAGGGGGTGGCGGACACCATATATTTT
>once|TRBV30|15|TRBD1|TRBJ2-5
CAWTTGTGIRETQYF
TGTGCCTGGACTACCGGGACAGGGATTAGAGAGACCCAGTACTTC
>once|TRBV27|14|TRBD1|TRBJ2-7
CASSFVQGGGEQYF
TGTGCCAGCAGTTTCGTACAGGGGGGAGGCGAGCAGTACTTC
>.|TRBV2|14|TRBD2|TRBJ2-1
CASSGLAGNNEQFF
TGTGCCAGCAGCGGACTAGCGGGGAACAATGAGCAGTTCTTC
>.|TRBV25-1|14|TRBD1|TRBJ2-1
CASSVRPGQSEQFF
TGTGCCAGCAGTGTACGACCGGGACAGTCTGAGCAGTTCTTC
>.|TRBV30|13|.|TRBJ2-7
CAWSTGLSDEQYF
TGTGCCTGGAGTACAGGGTTGAGCGACGAGCAGTACTTC
>.|TRBV11-2|15|TRBD1|TRBJ1-2
CASSSPRQGGYGYTF
TGTGCCAGCAGCTCACCCCGACAGGGAGGGTATGGCTACACCTTC
>.|TRBV5-1|14|.|TRBJ2-1
CASSSLTRDNEQFF
TGCGCCAGCAGCTCACTAACTAGGGACAATGAGCAGTTCTTC
>.|TRBV10-3|15|TRBD2|TRBJ2-7
CAISDRVAGAYEQYF
TGTGCCATCAGTGATAGAGTAGCGGGAGCCTACGAGCAGTACTTC
>.|TRBV5-8|15|TRBD2|TRBJ2-7
CASSFGLAGRAEQYF
TGTGCCAGCAGCTTCGGGTTAGCAGGGAGGGCCGAGCAGTACTTC
>.|TRBV18|13|.|TRBJ1-5
CASSRDINQPQHF
TGTGCCAGCTCACGGGACATCAATCAGCCCCAGCATTTT
>.|TRBV19|13|.|TRBJ2-4
CASRDDDKNIQYF
TGTGCCAGTAGAGACGACGACAAAAACATTCAGTACTTC
>.|TRBV5-1|15|TRBD1|TRBJ2-2
CASSADRANTGELFF
TGCGCCAGCAGCGCGGACAGGGCGAACACCGGGGAGCTGTTTTTT
>.|TRBV5-1|14|.|TRBJ1-4
CASSLGRRPEKLFF
TGCGCCAGCAGCTTGGGAAGGCGACCTGAAAAACTGTTTTTT
>.|TRBV10-3|15|.|TRBJ2-7
CAISDRATSSYEQYF
TGTGCCATCAGTGACAGGGCAACGAGCTCCTACGAGCAGTACTTC
>.|TRBV12-5|12|.|TRBJ2-3
CASRVDTDTQYF
TGTGCTAGCAGGGTGGACACAGATACGCAGTATTTT
>.|TRBV5-4|15|.|TRBJ2-7
CASSVSSPGLYEQYF
TGTGCCAGCAGCGTGAGCTCTCCGGGACTTTACGAGCAGTACTTC
>.|TRBV30|15|.|TRBJ2-5
CAWSLGGGGQETQYF
TGTGCCTGGAGTTTGGGTGGGGGAGGACAAGAGACCCAGTACTTC
>.|TRBV19|11|.|TRBJ2-7
CATSQSYEQYF
TGTGCCACCTCCCAATCTTACGAGCAGTACTTC
>.|TRBV18|16|TRBD1|TRBJ1-2
CASSPEQGAANYGYTF
TGTGCCAGCTCACCGGAACAGGGGGCCGCTAACTATGGCTACACCTTC
>.|TRBV19|14|TRBD1|TRBJ2-7
CASSIGQGAYEQYF
TGTGCCAGTAGTATTGGGCAGGGGGCGTACGAGCAGTACTTC
>few|TRBV7-2|15|.|TRBJ1-1
CASSLDSSPNTEAFF
TGTGCCAGCAGCTTAGACAGCTCCCCGAACACTGAAGCTTTCTTT
>.|TRBV30|11|.|TRBJ2-7
CAWNRGYEQYF
TGTGCCTGGAACCGGGGTTACGAGCAGTACTTC
>.|TRBV5-6|16|TRBD1|TRBJ1-1
CASSRGYRGGNTEAFF
TGTGCCAGCAGTAGGGGCTACAGGGGTGGGAACACTGAAGCTTTCTTT
>.|TRBV5-1|14|TRBD2|TRBJ2-5
CASSRSGDKETQYF
TGCGCCAGCAGCCGTAGCGGGGATAAAGAGACCCAGTACTTC
>.|TRBV7-9|15|.|TRBJ1-1
CASHTPSGVNTEAFF
TGTGCCAGTCATACCCCCTCAGGGGTGAACACTGAAGCTTTCTTT
>.|TRBV11-3|16|.|TRBJ2-7
CASSPDLPGINYEQYF
TGTGCCAGCAGCCCCGATCTTCCAGGTATTAACTACGAGCAGTACTTC
>.|TRBV5-1|14|.|TRBJ1-1
CASSFLTLNTEAFF
TGCGCCAGCAGCTTCCTTACACTGAATACTGAAGCTTTCTTT
>.|TRBV6-6|10|.|TRBJ2-5
CASRTRTQYF
TGTGCCAGCAGGACTAGAACCCAGTACTTC
>.|TRBV18|13|.|TRBJ2-5
CASSPAVQETQYF
TGTGCCAGCTCACCAGCGGTTCAAGAGACCCAGTACTTC
>.|TRBV19|16|.|TRBJ2-7
CASSIHATDTSYEQYF
TGTGCCAGTAGTATTCATGCCACAGATACTTCCTACGAGCAGTACTTC
>few|TRBV6-5|11|.|TRBJ1-1
CASSVSLEAFF
TGTGCCAGCAGTGTAAGTCTTGAAGCTTTCTTT
>.|TRBV7-8|15|.|TRBJ1-2
CASSLSVPGGYGYTF
TGTGCCAGCAGCTTATCTGTTCCGGGTGGCTATGGCTACACCTTC
>.|TRBV7-9|14|.|TRBJ1-2
CASSLEAANYGYTF
TGTGCCAGCAGCTTAGAGGCTGCAAACTATGGCTACACCTTC
>few|TRBV7-9|11|.|TRBJ2-3
CAVSMPDTQYF
TGTGCCGTTTCGATGCCAGATACGCAGTATTTT
>once|TRBV19|15|TRBD1|TRBJ2-4
CASQPTGGINSIQYF
TGTGCCAGTCAACCGACAGGGGGCATTAATAGCATTCAGTACTTC
>.|TRBV5-1|11|TRBD2|TRBJ2-1
CASSLGTSEFF
TGCGCCAGCAGCTTGGGGACTAGCGAGTTCTTC
>.|TRBV7-2|14|TRBD2|TRBJ2-1
CASSLGTSFSEQFF
TGTGCCAGCAGCTTGGGGACTAGCTTTAGTGAGCAGTTCTTC
>.|TRBV20-1|11|.|TRBJ2-1
CSANIQPSPIF
TGCAGTGCTAACATCCAACCTTCCCCGATCTTC
>.|TRBV19|14|TRBD2|TRBJ2-7
CASKPSGISYEQYF
TGTGCCAGTAAGCCTAGCGGAATCTCCTACGAGCAGTACTTC
>.|TRBV28|13|.|TRBJ2-7
CASSSGQLYEQYF
TGTGCCAGCAGTTCCGGACAGCTATACGAGCAGTACTTC
>.|TRBV27|13|TRBD2|TRBJ2-1
CATKSGNYNEQFF
TGTGCCACCAAAAGCGGGAACTACAATGAGCAGTTCTTC
>.|TRBV18|14|.|TRBJ2-5
CASSPPGQAETQYF
TGTGCCAGCTCACCACCCGGGCAGGCGGAGACCCAGTACTTC
>.|TRBV7-2|14|.|TRBJ2-1
CASSRTESYNEQFF
TGTGCCAGCAGCAGGACAGAATCATACAATGAGCAGTTCTTC